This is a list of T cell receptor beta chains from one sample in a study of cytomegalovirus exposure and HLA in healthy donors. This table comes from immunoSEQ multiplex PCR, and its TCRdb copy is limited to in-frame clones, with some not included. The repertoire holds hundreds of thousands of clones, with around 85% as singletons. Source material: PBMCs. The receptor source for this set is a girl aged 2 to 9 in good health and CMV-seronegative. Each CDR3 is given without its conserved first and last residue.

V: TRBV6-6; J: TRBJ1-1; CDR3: ASIDSTMNTEAF
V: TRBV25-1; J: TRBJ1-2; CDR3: ASSDGGSGYT
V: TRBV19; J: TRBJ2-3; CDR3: ASHRGEGTDTQY
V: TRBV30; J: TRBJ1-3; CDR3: AWSRSIGNTIY
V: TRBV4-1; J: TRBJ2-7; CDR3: ASSQKPWTSGSYEQY
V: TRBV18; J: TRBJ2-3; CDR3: ASSRGQRTDTQY
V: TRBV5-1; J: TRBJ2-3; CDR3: ASSLSASSHVDTQY
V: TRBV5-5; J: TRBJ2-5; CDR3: ASSLSGPKETQY
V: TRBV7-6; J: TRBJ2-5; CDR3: ASSPREGRETQY
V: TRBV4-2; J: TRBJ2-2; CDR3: ASSPVAGLTGELF
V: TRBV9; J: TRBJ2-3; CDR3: ASSPTSGTFGDTQY
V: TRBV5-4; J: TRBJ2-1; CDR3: ASSLSGASYNEQF
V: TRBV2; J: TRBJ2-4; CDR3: ASRTGLAGSLAKNIQY
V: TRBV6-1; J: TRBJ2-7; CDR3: ASSETSGSPYEQY
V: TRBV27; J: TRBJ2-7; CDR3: ATSRQGPGSYEQY
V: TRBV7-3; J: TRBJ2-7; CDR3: ASSAGGGQGRYEQY
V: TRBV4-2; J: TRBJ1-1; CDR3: ASSRQGTEAF
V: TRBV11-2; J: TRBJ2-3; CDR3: ASSVGGGDRTQY
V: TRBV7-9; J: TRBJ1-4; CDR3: ASSPPLNEKLF
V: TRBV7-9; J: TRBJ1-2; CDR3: ASSQNEQRHRGGYT
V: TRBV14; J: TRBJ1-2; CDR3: ASSPTRRFLFYGYT
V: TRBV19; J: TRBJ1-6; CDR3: ASSIGRRSSPLH
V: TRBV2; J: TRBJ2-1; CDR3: ASSRRASGGAGEQF
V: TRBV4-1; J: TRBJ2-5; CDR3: ASSQDRGRAGETQY
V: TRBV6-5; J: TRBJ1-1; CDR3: ASSYSGTGRTEAF
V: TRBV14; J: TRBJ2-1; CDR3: ASSQLTNSGHSYNEQF
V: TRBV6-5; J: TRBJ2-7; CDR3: ASSTTGGGYEQY
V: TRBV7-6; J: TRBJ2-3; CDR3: ASSLLDRGRVNTDTQY
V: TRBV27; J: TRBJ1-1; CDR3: ASRLVNSNTEAF
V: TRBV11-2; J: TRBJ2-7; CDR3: ASSLEKNRYEQY
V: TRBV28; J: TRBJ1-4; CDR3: ASGLANEKLF
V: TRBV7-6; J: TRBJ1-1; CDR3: ASSLLMNTEAF
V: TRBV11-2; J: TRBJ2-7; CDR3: ASSSQQPRLRYEQY
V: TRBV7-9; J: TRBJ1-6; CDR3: ASSPSGGRGYNSPLH
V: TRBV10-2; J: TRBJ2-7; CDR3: ASSIFFPSYEQY
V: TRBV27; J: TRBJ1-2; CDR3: ASSFFGGGYT
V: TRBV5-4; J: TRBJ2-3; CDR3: ASSLDITDTQY
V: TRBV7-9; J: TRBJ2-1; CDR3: ASSLTGSLAGEDEQF
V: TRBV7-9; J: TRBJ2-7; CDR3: SSSLVASEQY
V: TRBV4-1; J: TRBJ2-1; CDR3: ASSLRGGEQF
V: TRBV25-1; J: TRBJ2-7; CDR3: ASRTAQGAGEQY
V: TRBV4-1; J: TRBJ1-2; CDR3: ASSQEGQGVYGYT
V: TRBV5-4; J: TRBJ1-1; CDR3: ASSIGQVYMNTEAF
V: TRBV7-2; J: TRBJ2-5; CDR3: ASSLVPAGVGTTKETQY
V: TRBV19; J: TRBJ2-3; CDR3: ASSIGTVAQY
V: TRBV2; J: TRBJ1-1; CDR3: ASNREDTEAF
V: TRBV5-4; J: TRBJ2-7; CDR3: ASRGGDRGYYEQY
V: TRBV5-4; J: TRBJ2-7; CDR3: ASSLVGQGVREQY
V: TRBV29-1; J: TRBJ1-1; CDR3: SATGDTEAF
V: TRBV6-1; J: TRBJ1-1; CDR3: ASSEYLEAF
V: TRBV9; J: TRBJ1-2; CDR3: ASSVGTGGNYGYT
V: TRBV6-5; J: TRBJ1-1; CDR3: ASSSTGGNTEAF
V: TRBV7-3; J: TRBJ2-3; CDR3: ASSSSGGDTQY